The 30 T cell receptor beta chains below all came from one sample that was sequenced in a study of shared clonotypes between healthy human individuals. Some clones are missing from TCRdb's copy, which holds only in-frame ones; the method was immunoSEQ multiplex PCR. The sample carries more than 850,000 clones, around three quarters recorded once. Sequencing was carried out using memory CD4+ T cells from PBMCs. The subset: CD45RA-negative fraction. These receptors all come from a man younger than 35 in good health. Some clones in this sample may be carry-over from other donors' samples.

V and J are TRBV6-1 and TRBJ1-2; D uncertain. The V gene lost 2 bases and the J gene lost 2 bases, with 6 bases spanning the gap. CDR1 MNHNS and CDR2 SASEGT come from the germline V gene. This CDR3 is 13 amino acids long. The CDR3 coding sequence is TGTGCCAGCAGTGAACTTGGGAACTATGGCTACACCTTC. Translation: CASSELGNYGYTF.

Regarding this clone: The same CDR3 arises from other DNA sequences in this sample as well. CDR3 loop: CASRPGQGGMNTEAFF. As DNA, the CDR3 is TGCGCCAGCAGGCCCGGACAGGGAGGGATGAACACTGAAGCTTTCTTT. This sequence joins TRBV5-1 and TRBJ1-1; TRBD1 agrees at 8 bases. Trimming took 5 bases from V and 0 from J; bases not matched to a gene: 9. The CDR3 extends over 16 amino acids. Germline loops: CDR1 SGHRS, CDR2 YFSETQ.

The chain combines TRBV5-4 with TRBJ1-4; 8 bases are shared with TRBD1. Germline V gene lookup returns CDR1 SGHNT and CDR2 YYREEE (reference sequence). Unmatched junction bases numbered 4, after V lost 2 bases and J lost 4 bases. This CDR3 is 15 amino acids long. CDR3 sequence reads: CASSFQGALNEKLFF. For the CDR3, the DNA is TGTGCCAGCAGCTTTCAGGGGGCCCTTAATGAAAAACTGTTTTTT.

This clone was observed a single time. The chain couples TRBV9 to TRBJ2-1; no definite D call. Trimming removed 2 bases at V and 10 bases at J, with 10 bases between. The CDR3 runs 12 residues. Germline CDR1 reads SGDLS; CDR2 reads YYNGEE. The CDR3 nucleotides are TGTGCCAGCAGCGTGGCCTCTCAGGAGCAGTTCTTC. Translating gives CASSVASQEQFF.

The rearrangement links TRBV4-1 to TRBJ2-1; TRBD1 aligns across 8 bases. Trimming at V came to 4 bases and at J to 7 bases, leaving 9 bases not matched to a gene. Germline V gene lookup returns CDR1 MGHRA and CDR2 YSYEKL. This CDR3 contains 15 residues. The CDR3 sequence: CASSPTRQGRNEQFF. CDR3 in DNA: TGCGCCAGCAGCCCCACCCGACAGGGGCGGAATGAGCAGTTCTTC.

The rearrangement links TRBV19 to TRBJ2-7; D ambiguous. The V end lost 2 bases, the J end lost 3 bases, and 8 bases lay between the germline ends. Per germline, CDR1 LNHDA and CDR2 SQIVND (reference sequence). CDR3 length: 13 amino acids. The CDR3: CASSITGFYEQYF. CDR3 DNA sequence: TGTGCCAGTAGTATAACTGGGTTCTACGAGCAGTACTTC.

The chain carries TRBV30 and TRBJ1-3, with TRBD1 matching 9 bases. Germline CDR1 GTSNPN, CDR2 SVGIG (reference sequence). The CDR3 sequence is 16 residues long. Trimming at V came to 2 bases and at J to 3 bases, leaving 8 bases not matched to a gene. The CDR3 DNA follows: TGTGCCTGGAGTCCCCTACAGGGGGCGGTTGGAAACACCATATATTTT. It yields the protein CAWSPLQGAVGNTIYF.

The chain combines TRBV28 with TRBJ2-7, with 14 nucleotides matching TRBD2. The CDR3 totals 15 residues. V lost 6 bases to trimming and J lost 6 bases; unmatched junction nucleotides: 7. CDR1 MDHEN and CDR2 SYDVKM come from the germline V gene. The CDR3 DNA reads TGTGCCAGCAGGTCCACGGGACTAGCGGGAGTCGAGCAGTACTTC. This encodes CASRSTGLAGVEQYF.

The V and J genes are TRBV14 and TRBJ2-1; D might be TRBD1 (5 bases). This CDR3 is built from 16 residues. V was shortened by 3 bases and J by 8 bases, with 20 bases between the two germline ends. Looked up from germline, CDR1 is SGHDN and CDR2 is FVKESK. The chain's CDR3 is CASSHLFQAGPDEQFF. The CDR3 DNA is TGTGCCAGCAGCCATTTATTCCAGGCAGGGCCGGATGAGCAGTTCTTC.

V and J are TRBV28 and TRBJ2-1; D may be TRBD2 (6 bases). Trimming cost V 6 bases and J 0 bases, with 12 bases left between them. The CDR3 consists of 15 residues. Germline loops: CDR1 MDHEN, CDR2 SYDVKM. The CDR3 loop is CASSGDFSSYNEQFF. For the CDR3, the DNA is TGTGCCAGCAGCGGGGACTTCAGCTCCTACAATGAGCAGTTCTTC. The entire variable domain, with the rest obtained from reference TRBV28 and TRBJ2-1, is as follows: DVKVTQSSRYLVKRTGEKVFLECVQDMDHENMFWYRQDPGLGLRLIYFSYDVKMKEKGDIPEGYSVSREKKERFSLILESASTNQTSMYLCASSGDFSSYNEQFFGPGTRLTVL.

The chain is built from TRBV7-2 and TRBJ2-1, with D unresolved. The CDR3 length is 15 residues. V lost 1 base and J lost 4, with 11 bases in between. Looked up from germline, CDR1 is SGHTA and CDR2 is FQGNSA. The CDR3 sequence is CASSLVATPYNEQFF. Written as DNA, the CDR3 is TGTGCCAGCAGCTTAGTGGCTACACCATACAATGAGCAGTTCTTC.

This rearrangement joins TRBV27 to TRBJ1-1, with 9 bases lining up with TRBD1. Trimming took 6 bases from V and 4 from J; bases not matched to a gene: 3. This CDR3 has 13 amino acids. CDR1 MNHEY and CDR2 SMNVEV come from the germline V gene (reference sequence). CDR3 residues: CASSYRGRTEAFF. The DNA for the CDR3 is TGTGCCAGCAGCTACAGGGGGCGCACTGAAGCTTTCTTT.

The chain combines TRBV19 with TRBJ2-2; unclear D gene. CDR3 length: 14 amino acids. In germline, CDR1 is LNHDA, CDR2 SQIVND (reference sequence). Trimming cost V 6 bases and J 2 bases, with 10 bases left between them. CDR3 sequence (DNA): TGTGCCAGTAGGAGTCTTTCTAACACCGGGGAGCTGTTTTTT. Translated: CASRSLSNTGELFF.

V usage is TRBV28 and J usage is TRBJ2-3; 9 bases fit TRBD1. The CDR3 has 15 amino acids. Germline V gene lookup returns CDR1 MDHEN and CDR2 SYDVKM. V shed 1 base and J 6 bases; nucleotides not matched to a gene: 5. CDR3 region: CASSLSDRGTDTQYF. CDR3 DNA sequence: TGTGCCAGCAGTTTATCGGACAGGGGTACGGATACGCAGTATTTT.

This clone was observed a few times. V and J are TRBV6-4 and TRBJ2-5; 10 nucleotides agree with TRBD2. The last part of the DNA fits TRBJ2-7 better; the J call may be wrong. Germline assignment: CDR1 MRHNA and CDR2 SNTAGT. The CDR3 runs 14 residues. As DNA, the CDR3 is TGTGCCAGCAGATCAGGACTAGCGGCCTACGAGCAGTACTTC. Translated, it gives CASRSGLAAYEQYF.

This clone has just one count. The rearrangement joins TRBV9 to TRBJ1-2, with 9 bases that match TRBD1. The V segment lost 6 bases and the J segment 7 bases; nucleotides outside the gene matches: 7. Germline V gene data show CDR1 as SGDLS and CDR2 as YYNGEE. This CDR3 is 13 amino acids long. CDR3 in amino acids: CASNPGQGVGYTF. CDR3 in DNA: TGTGCCAGCAATCCGGGACAGGGAGTTGGCTACACCTTC.

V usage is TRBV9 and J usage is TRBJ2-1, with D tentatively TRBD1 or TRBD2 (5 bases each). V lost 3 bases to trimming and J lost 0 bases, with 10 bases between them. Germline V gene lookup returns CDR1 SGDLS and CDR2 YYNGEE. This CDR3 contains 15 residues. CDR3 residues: CASSGGSGSYNEQFF. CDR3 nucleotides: TGTGCCAGCAGCGGGGGGAGTGGCTCCTACAATGAGCAGTTCTTC.

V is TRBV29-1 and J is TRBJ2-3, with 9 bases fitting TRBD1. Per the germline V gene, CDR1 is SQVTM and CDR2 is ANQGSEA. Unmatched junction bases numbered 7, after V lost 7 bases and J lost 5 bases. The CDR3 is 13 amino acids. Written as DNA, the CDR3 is TGCAGCGCTACCGGGACAGGGAGAGATACGCAGTATTTT. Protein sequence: CSATGTGRDTQYF.

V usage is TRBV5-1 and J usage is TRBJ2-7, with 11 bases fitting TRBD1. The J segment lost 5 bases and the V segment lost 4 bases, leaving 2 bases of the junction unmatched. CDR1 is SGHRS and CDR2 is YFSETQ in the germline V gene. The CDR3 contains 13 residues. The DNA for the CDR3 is TGCGCCAGCAGCCGGGACAGGGGGAACGAGCAGTACTTC. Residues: CASSRDRGNEQYF.

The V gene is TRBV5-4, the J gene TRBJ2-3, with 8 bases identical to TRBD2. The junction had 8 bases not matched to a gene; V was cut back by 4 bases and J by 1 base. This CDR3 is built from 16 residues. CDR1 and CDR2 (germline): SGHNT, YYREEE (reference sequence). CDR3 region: CASSGEAGARTDTQYF. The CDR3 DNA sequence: TGTGCCAGCAGCGGCGAAGCGGGAGCTCGCACAGATACGCAGTATTTT.

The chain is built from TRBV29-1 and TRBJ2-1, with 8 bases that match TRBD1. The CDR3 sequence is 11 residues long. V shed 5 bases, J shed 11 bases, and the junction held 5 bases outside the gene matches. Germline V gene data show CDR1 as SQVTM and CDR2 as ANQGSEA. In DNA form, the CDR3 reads TGCAGCGTTACTACAGGGGGTCAGCAGTTCTTC. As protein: CSVTTGGQQFF.

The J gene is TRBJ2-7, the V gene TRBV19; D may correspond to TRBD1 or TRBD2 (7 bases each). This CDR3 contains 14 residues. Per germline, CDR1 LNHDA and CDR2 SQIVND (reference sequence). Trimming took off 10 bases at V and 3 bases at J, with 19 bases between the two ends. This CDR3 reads CATKPGGLSYEQYF. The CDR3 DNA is TGTGCCACTAAGCCAGGGGGACTAAGCTACGAGCAGTACTTC.

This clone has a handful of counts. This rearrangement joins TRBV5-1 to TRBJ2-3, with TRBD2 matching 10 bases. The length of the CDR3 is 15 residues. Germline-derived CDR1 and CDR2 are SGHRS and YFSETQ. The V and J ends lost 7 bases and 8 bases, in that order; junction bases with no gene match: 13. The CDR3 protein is CASYLTSGAGVTQYF. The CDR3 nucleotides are TGCGCCAGCTACCTAACTAGCGGGGCTGGTGTTACGCAGTATTTT.

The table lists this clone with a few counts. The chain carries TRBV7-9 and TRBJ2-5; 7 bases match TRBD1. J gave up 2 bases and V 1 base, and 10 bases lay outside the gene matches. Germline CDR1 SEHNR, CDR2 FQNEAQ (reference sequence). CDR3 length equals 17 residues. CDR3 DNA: TGTGCCAGCAGCTTAGTTAGGGGGCAGCGGAGACAAGAGACCCAGTACTTC. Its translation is CASSLVRGQRRQETQYF.

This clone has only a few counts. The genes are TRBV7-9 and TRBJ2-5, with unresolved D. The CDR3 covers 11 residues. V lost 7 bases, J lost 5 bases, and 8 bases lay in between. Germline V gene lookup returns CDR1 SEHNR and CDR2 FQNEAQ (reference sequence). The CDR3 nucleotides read TGTGCCAGCACCCGATTGGAGACCCAGTACTTC. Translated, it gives CASTRLETQYF.

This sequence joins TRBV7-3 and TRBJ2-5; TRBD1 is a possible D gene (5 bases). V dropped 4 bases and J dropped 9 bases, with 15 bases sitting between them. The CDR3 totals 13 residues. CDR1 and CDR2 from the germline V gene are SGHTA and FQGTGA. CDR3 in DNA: TGTGCCAGCAGCTCGGACATTCTAGGGTCCCAGTACTTC. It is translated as CASSSDILGSQYF. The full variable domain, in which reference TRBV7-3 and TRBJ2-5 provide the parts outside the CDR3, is GAGVSQTPSNKVTEKGKYVELRCDPISGHTALYWYRQSLGQGPEFLIYFQGTGAADDSGLPNDRFFAVRPEGSVSTLKIQRTERGDSAVYLCASSSDILGSQYFGPGTRLLVL.

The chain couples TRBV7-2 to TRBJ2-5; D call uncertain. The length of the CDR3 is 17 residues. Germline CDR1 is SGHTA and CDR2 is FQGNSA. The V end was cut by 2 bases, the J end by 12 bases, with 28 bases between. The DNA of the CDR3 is TGTGCCAGCAGCTTATACAGTGGTTCTCGTTTAAGGCCCCCCGAGTACTTC. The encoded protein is CASSLYSGSRLRPPEYF.

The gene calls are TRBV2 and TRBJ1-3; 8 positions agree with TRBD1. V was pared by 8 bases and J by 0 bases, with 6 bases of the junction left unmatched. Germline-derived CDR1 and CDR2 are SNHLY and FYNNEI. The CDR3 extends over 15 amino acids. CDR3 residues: CASRWDRNSGNTIYF. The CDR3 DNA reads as TGTGCCAGCCGGTGGGACAGGAACTCTGGAAACACCATATATTTT.

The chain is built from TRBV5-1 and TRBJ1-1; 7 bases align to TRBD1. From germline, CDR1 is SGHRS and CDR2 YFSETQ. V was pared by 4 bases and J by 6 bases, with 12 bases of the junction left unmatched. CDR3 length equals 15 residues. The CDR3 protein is CASSPSGGGRAEAFF. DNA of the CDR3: TGCGCCAGCAGCCCGTCAGGGGGGGGAAGGGCTGAAGCTTTCTTT.

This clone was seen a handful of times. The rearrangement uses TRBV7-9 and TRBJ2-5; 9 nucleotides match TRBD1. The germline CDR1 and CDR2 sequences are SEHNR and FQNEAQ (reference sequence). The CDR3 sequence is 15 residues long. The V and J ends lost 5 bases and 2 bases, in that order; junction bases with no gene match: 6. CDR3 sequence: CASSRRQGEQETQYF. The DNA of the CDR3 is TGTGCCAGCAGCCGCAGACAGGGGGAACAAGAGACCCAGTACTTC.